This T cell receptor beta chain comes out of a study of post-analysis software for immune sequencing data. Study overall: Both relapsing-remitting and secondary progressive multiple sclerosis featured among the disease courses, as did progressive-relapsing multiple sclerosis.

The CDR3 has 13 amino acids. V was pared by 3 bases and J by 11 bases, with 6 bases of the junction left unmatched. Germline V gene sequence: CDR1 LGHNA, CDR2 YNFKEQ. Note on this clonotype: Its antigen is not known.

cDNA libraries of TCR beta carried unique molecular identifiers. A single record per CDR3 protein comes from TCRdb applying MiXCR to the PCR reads. The table lists almost 700,000 distinct CDR3 sequences, 59% of them singletons. The study, taken as a whole, reports: Samples from one preparation batch, clustered by F measure, grouped strongly together. TRBV segments more frequent in patients than in controls numbered five and included TRBV5-6, TRBV5-1 and TRBV20-1.

Sequencing used blood. The chain has TRBV4-2 and TRBJ1-4; 7 nucleotides agree with TRBD1. The sequence came from a girl aged 2 to 10 with multiple sclerosis. In DNA form, the CDR3 reads TGTGCCAGCAGCCAGTCAGGGGGGCGGAAACTGTTTTTT. Translation gives CASSQSGGRKLFF.